The 10 T cell receptor beta chains in this list originate from one sample, sequenced in a study of regulatory T cells in long-lasting Graves disease (dated by TCRdb to the early 2020s). What this sample's time point label stands for: newly diagnosed GD, antithyroid drugs for less than 3 months. For both TCR sequencing and RNA sequencing, RNA was extracted from PBMCs in TRIzol. To prepare the library, multiplex PCR was applied. Sequencer: Illumina HiSeq 4000. iRepertoire HTBI primers and Arm-PCR amplification of CDR3 regions were used to construct TCR beta libraries. TCRdb itself trimmed the public reads at Q25 with fastp, ran MiXCR and retained productive beta chains. Every entry covers one CDR3 protein and lists the most common genes and DNA from its rows. Recorded for this sample are around 480,000 distinct CDR3 sequences; roughly 15% of them occurred a single time. The ten largest clones take up around a quarter of the sample.

This same sample was also taken into another study, of T cells in Graves' hyperthyroidism and ophthalmopathy.

Sample: peripheral blood mononuclear cells (PBMCs), taken at new diagnosis, from a patient treated with antithyroid drugs. The receptors originated from a woman between 40 and 65 years old with Graves disease. Donor details come from another sample of the same person, matched by shared clones.

V is TRBV19 and J is TRBJ2-1; D is uncertain. With 1 base removed from V and 0 bases from J, the gap between germline ends came to 7 bases. The CDR3 has 15 amino acids. The germline gives CDR1 LNHDA, CDR2 SQIVND (reference sequence). The CDR3 loop is CASSIAVTSYNEQFF. The CDR3, as DNA: TGTGCCAGTAGTATAGCGGTGACCTCCTACAATGAGCAGTTCTTC. The full variable domain, its missing parts supplied by reference TRBV19 and TRBJ2-1, is DGGITQSPKYLFRKEGQNVTLSCEQNLNHDAMYWYRQDPGQGLRLIYYSQIVNDFQKGDIAEGYSVSREKKESFPLTVTSAQKNPTAFYLCASSIAVTSYNEQFFGPGTRLTVL.

The chain employs TRBV9 and TRBJ1-2; 12 positions match TRBD1. This CDR3 is 16 amino acids long. Germline V gives CDR1 SGDLS, CDR2 YYNGEE. The trim removed 3 bases at V and 3 bases at J, leaving 6 bases unmatched. The CDR3 nucleotides read TGTGCCAGCAGCGACCCTGGGACAGGGGGCGACTATGGCTACACCTTC. Its translation: CASSDPGTGGDYGYTF.

The chain has TRBV6-5 and TRBJ2-1; possible D gene TRBD2, 7 bases. The V and J ends lost 2 bases and 7 bases respectively, with 12 bases between them. The CDR3 is 14 amino acids. CDR1 is MNHEY and CDR2 is SVGAGI in the germline V gene. The CDR3 region has the DNA TGTGCCAGCAGTTACACGGGGGGCCAAAATGAGCAGTTCTTC. Amino acid sequence: CASSYTGGQNEQFF.

This clonotype was seen more than once but under ten times. The chain links TRBV5-1 to TRBJ2-1; TRBD1 matches at 8 bases. This CDR3 is 16 amino acids long. After removal of 6 bases from V and 3 bases from J, the junction contained 11 bases not matched to a gene. Germline CDR1 is SGHRS and CDR2 is YFSETQ. CDR3 sequence: CASNIQGAGGYNEQFF. The CDR3 DNA reads TGCGCCAGCAACATCCAGGGGGCAGGAGGCTACAATGAGCAGTTCTTC.

This clonotype was detected ten times or more. J is TRBJ1-4 and V is TRBV20-1, with D unresolved. Germline-derived CDR1 and CDR2 are DFQATT and SNEGSKA (reference sequence). The CDR3 has 14 residues. CDR3 region: CRRGQHATNEKLFF. Here the CDR3 DNA reads TGCAGGAGAGGCCAACATGCAACTAATGAAAAACTGTTTTTT.

The rearrangement links TRBV20-1 to TRBJ2-1; 13 bases map to TRBD2. The ends lost 6 bases at V and 7 bases at J; junction bases unmatched: 12. Germline V gene sequence: CDR1 DFQATT, CDR2 SNEGSKA (reference sequence). This CDR3 has 16 residues. In nucleotides, the CDR3 is TGCAGTGCGCCAACTAGCGGGGGGGCCAGATATAATGAGCAGTTCTTC. Its translation: CSAPTSGGARYNEQFF.

A few counts support this clonotype. The rearrangement uses TRBV12-3 or TRBV12-4 and TRBJ1-1; no clear D. The V and J ends lost 4 bases and 1 base respectively, with 13 bases between them. The CDR3 loop spans 15 amino acids. CDR3 nucleotides: TGTGCCAGCAGTTCATCCTGGCCGGCGAACACTGAAGCTTTCTTT. Translating it yields CASSSSWPANTEAFF.

This clonotype was counted many times. The rearrangement joins TRBV29-1 to TRBJ2-5, with TRBD1 identical over 7 bases. Losses at the gene ends were 4 bases for V and 1 base for J; bases not matched to a gene: 9. Germline CDR1 and CDR2: SQVTM and ANQGSEA. The CDR3 is 15 amino acids. The DNA for the CDR3 is TGCAGCGTTGGTAATTACAGGGGCTCCCAAGAGACCCAGTACTTC. This sequence encodes CSVGNYRGSQETQYF.

The table lists this clonotype with a count of one. J is TRBJ2-7 and V is TRBV5-1; 9 bases are shared with TRBD2. Germline trimming cut 2 bases from V and 7 bases from J; bases unmatched to any gene: 4. CDR1 SGHRS and CDR2 YFSETQ come from the germline V gene. CDR3 length: 13 amino acids. This CDR3 is CASSFSGREEQYF. The CDR3 coding sequence is TGCGCCAGCAGCTTTAGCGGGAGAGAAGAGCAGTACTTC.

This clonotype was detected many times. The chain carries TRBV20-1 and TRBJ1-5, with a possible D match to TRBD1 (5 bases). The germline gives CDR1 DFQATT, CDR2 SNEGSKA (reference sequence). This CDR3 region has 14 residues. V was cut by 3 bases and J by 7 bases, with 16 bases left in between. CDR3 region: CSASDSREEQPQHF. The DNA for the CDR3 is TGCAGTGCTAGTGATTCCAGGGAAGAGCAGCCCCAGCATTTT.